The 18 T cell receptor beta chains below come from one sample, sequenced in a study of CD8 T cells in ankylosing spondylitis. TCRdb itself ran the 5' RACE reads through MiXCR, one entry per CDR3 protein. The data contain approximately 110,000 distinct CDR3 sequences, 24% of them seen just once; the ten biggest clones take up 9% to 15%. Sequencing was performed on synovial fluid, either unsorted or a sorted T cell fraction (not recorded which). These receptor sequences come from a male donor with ankylosing spondylitis.

V and J are TRBV30 and TRBJ2-1; unclear D gene. This CDR3 has 14 amino acids. The V end was cut by 2 bases, the J end by 5 bases, with 13 bases between. Germline loops: CDR1 GTSNPN, CDR2 SVGIG (reference sequence). The CDR3 bases are TGTGCCTGGAGTAAGAACGATGCCCACAATGAGCAGTTCTTC. Its protein product is CAWSKNDAHNEQFF.

This sequence joins TRBV7-2 and TRBJ1-1, with 7 nucleotides matching TRBD1. V lost 5 bases to trimming and J lost 3 bases; unmatched junction nucleotides: 9. CDR3 length: 15 amino acids. Germline assignment: CDR1 SGHTA and CDR2 FQGNSA. CDR3 sequence: CASSQGGGRHTEAFF. The CDR3 coding sequence is TGTGCCAGCAGCCAGGGGGGAGGAAGGCACACTGAAGCTTTCTTT.

This clonotype was counted a few times. The rearrangement joins TRBV3-1 to TRBJ2-2; TRBD2 aligns across 9 bases. CDR1 and CDR2 from the germline V gene are LGHDT and YNNKEL (reference sequence). J lost 3 bases, V lost 0 bases, and 8 bases had no gene match. The CDR3 contains 18 residues. The CDR3 DNA reads TGTGCCAGCAGCCAAGAAACCGTCCTAGCGGGGTACACCGGGGAGCTGTTTTTT. Protein product: CASSQETVLAGYTGELFF. Together with reference TRBV3-1 and TRBJ2-2, the CDR3 gives the full variable domain: DTAVSQTPKYLVTQMGNDKSIKCEQNLGHDTMYWYKQDSKKFLKIMFSYNNKELIINETVPNRFSPKSPDKAHLNLHINSLELGDSAVYFCASSQETVLAGYTGELFFGEGSRLTVL.

This CDR3 reads CASSPTSGTVPGELFF. The CDR3 DNA reads as TGTGCCAGCAGCCCGACTAGCGGGACCGTACCCGGGGAGCTGTTTTTT. This chain connects TRBV4-2 to TRBJ2-2, with TRBD2 identical over 11 bases. The germline CDR1 and CDR2 sequences are LGHNA and YNFKEQ. The CDR3 is 16 residues long. J lost 6 bases, V lost 4 bases, and 7 bases had no gene match.

This clonotype was counted between two and nine times. This chain uses TRBV10-2 with TRBJ2-3; 7 nucleotides align to TRBD2. The length of the CDR3 is 16 residues. Losses at the gene ends were 6 bases for V and 4 bases for J; bases not matched to a gene: 13. The germline CDR1 and CDR2 sequences are WSHSY and SAAADI. CDR3 DNA sequence: TGCGCCAGCAGCAAGGGTCGGGCGGGAGCGGCAGATACGCAGTATTTT. Protein product: CASSKGRAGAADTQYF.

The rearrangement links TRBV7-9 to TRBJ2-2, with TRBD1 matching over 8 bases. This CDR3 is 16 amino acids long. The germline V gene encodes CDR1 SEHNR and CDR2 FQNEAQ (reference sequence). V was pared by 3 bases and J by 5 bases, with 8 bases of the junction left unmatched. The CDR3 spells CASSFKGQGSTGELFF. CDR3 bases: TGTGCCAGCAGCTTCAAAGGACAGGGATCAACCGGGGAGCTGTTTTTT.

This sequence joins TRBV3-1 and TRBJ2-2, with D unresolved. CDR3 length equals 14 residues. Trimming stripped 4 bases from V and 4 bases from J, with 10 bases between. The germline V gene has CDR1 LGHDT and CDR2 YNNKEL (reference sequence). CDR3 sequence: CASSPGPSTGELFF. DNA for the CDR3: TGTGCCAGCAGCCCGGGCCCCTCCACCGGGGAGCTGTTTTTT.

There are a few counts of this clonotype. The gene calls are TRBV11-2 and TRBJ2-3, with D unclear. This CDR3 has 12 amino acids. Germline values: CDR1 SGHAT, CDR2 FQNNGV. Trimming cost V 8 bases and J 4 bases, with 10 bases left between them. The CDR3 region is CASGTTSDTQYF. The CDR3 DNA reads TGTGCCAGCGGCACTACATCAGATACGCAGTATTTT.

V is TRBV12-3 or TRBV12-4 and J is TRBJ2-1, with 8 positions matching TRBD2. This CDR3 has 16 amino acids. V was clipped by 2 bases and J by 6 bases; unmatched bases: 9. CDR3 coding DNA: TGTGCCAGCAGTTTACCCGGGACTAGGGCGATCAATGAGCAGTTCTTC. Its translation is CASSLPGTRAINEQFF.

This clonotype was detected only a few times. The rearrangement links TRBV9 to TRBJ2-2; D may be TRBD1 (6 bases). CDR3 size: 14 residues. Trimming took off 4 bases at V and 4 bases at J, with 11 bases between the two ends. Germline assignment: CDR1 SGDLS and CDR2 YYNGEE. The CDR3 region has the DNA TGTGCCAGCAGCCCCGGACAGCTCACCGGGGAGCTGTTTTTT. Translated, it gives CASSPGQLTGELFF.

The rearrangement uses TRBV5-1 and TRBJ2-2, with TRBD2 identical over 11 bases. Germline CDR1 and CDR2: SGHRS and YFSETQ. V was pared by 4 bases and J by 5 bases, with 7 bases of the junction left unmatched. This CDR3 region has 16 residues. CDR3 loop: CASSQGLAGGTGELFF. DNA for the CDR3: TGCGCCAGCAGCCAGGGGCTAGCGGGAGGAACCGGGGAGCTGTTTTTT.

This clonotype has more than one count but fewer than ten. The chain combines TRBV5-1 with TRBJ2-3; a weak D match, TRBD2 (6 bases). V gave up 7 bases and J gave up 0 bases, with 18 bases separating them. This CDR3 is built from 16 residues. Germline CDR1 and CDR2: SGHRS and YFSETQ. CDR3 amino acids: CASDLLSGASTDTQYF. CDR3 bases: TGCGCCAGCGACCTCCTTAGCGGAGCTAGCACAGATACGCAGTATTTT. The full variable domain, with the rest looked up from reference TRBV5-1 and TRBJ2-3, is KAGVTQTPRYLIKTRGQQVTLSCSPISGHRSVSWYQQTPGQGLQFLFEYFSETQRNKGNFPGRFSGRQFSNSRSEMNVSTLELGDSALYLCASDLLSGASTDTQYFGPGTRLTVL.

In its sample, this clonotype was seen once. The chain is built from TRBV5-6 and TRBJ2-4; 7 nucleotides line up with TRBD2. V was clipped by 0 bases and J by 1 base; unmatched bases: 7. The germline V gene encodes CDR1 SGHDT and CDR2 YYEEEE. The CDR3 has 17 amino acids. The CDR3 spells CASSLGRREFAKNIQYF. The CDR3 DNA follows: TGTGCCAGCAGCTTGGGAAGGCGGGAGTTTGCCAAAAACATTCAGTACTTC.

This clonotype was detected many times. The rearrangement uses TRBV11-2 and TRBJ2-1; no reliable D call. Germline V gives CDR1 SGHAT, CDR2 FQNNGV. This CDR3 spans 12 amino acids. V was clipped by 3 bases and J by 12 bases, with 12 bases between them. The CDR3 region is CASSLLGWGQFF. CDR3 in DNA: TGTGCCAGCAGCTTGCTGGGCTGGGGGCAGTTCTTC.

The rearrangement uses TRBV7-9 and TRBJ1-1; maybe TRBD1 (6 bases). The CDR3 consists of 14 residues. Germline lookup yields CDR1 SEHNR and CDR2 FQNEAQ (reference sequence). The V end was cut by 5 bases, the J end by 3 bases, with 13 bases between. The CDR3 sequence: CASSPGGGDTEAFF. In DNA, the CDR3 is TGTGCCAGCAGCCCGGGGGGGGGCGACACTGAAGCTTTCTTT.

This clonotype appeared many times. J is TRBJ2-1 and V is TRBV5-1; maybe TRBD2 (5 bases). Germline V gives CDR1 SGHRS, CDR2 YFSETQ. Trimming took off 4 bases at V and 6 bases at J, with 14 bases between the two ends. The CDR3 is 14 residues long. The CDR3, as DNA: TGCGCCAGCAGCCTCCAGGCGGGTAGCAATGAGCAGTTCTTC. Amino acids: CASSLQAGSNEQFF.

This clonotype was picked up a small number of times. This chain uses TRBV5-5 with TRBJ2-3; TRBD2 aligns across 7 bases. The CDR3 is 15 amino acids. Losses at the gene ends were 4 bases for V and 0 bases for J; bases not matched to a gene: 5. Germline V gene data show CDR1 as SGHKS and CDR2 as YYEKEE (reference sequence). The CDR3 sequence is CASSLGLFSTDTQYF. CDR3 sequence (DNA): TGTGCCAGCAGCCTGGGACTATTTAGCACAGATACGCAGTATTTT.

The chain recombines TRBV10-3 with TRBJ1-5; D not resolved. Germline V gives CDR1 ENHRY, CDR2 SYGVKD. There are 12 residues in the CDR3. The V end was cut by 0 bases, the J end by 7 bases, with 4 bases between. CDR3: CAISESGQPQHF. Here the CDR3 DNA reads TGTGCCATCAGTGAGTCAGGCCAGCCCCAGCATTTT.